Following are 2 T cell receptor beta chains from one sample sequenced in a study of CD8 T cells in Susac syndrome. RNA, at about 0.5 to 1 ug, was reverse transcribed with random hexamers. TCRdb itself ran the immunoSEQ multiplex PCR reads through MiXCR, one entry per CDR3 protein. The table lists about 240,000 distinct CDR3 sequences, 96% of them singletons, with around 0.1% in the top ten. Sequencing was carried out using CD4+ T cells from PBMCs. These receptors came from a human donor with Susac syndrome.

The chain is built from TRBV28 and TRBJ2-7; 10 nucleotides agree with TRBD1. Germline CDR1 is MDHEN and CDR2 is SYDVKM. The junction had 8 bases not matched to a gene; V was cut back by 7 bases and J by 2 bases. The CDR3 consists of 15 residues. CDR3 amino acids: CASKRGQGVTYEQYF. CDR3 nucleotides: TGTGCCAGCAAGAGAGGACAGGGGGTGACCTACGAGCAGTACTTC.

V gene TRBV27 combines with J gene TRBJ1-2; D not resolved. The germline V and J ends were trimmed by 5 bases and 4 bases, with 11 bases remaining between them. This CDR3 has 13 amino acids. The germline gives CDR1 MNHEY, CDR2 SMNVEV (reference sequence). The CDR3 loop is CASSPLGFYGYTF. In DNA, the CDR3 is TGTGCCAGCAGTCCACTTGGGTTCTATGGCTACACCTTC.